The 10 T cell receptor beta chains given below trace back to one sample, sequenced in a study of OX40 agonist ivuxolimab in advanced cancers. The method was immunoSEQ multiplex PCR; TCRdb's version includes in-frame clones alone and lacks a portion of them. Here the sample spans about 13,000 clones, approximately 85% being singletons. The sequences come from CD4+ or CD8+ T cells sorted from blood, collected in a trial of the OX40 agonist ivuxolimab. These receptors came from an adult with an advanced solid tumor such as melanoma, head and neck, liver or kidney cancer.

A single count supports this clone. The chain combines TRBV7-3 with TRBJ2-5, with a weak D call TRBD2 (5 bases). CDR3 length: 16 amino acids. Germline V gene sequence: CDR1 SGHTA, CDR2 FQGTGA. V was pared by 3 bases and J by 3 bases, with 17 bases between. CDR3 residues: CASSFPAERNEETQYF. Here the CDR3 DNA reads TGTGCCAGCAGCTTCCCAGCGGAGCGCAACGAAGAGACCCAGTACTTC.

The CDR3 sequence is CASSYTGPQGYEQYF. The CDR3 coding sequence is TGTGCCAGCAGTTATACGGGACCGCAAGGATACGAGCAGTACTTC. The chain joins TRBV6-5 to TRBJ2-7; the D call may be TRBD1 or TRBD2 (5 bases each). The germline CDR1 and CDR2 sequences are MNHEY and SVGAGI. V was clipped by 3 bases and J by 4 bases, with 16 bases between them. The CDR3 totals 15 residues.

The rearrangement joins TRBV7-6 to TRBJ1-2; no clear D. CDR3 size: 14 residues. The V end was cut by 4 bases, the J end by 8 bases, with 17 bases between. CDR1 SGHVS and CDR2 FNYEAQ come from the germline V gene. CDR3 in DNA: TGTGCCAGCAGCTCCACCGACAAGGGCTGGGGCTACACCTTC. Translated: CASSSTDKGWGYTF. The complete variable domain, with remaining parts taken from reference TRBV7-6 and TRBJ1-2, reads GAGVSQSPRYKVTKRGQDVALRCDPISGHVSLYWYRQALGQGPEFLTYFNYEAQQDKSGLPNDRFSAERPEGSISTLTIQRTEQRDSAMYRCASSSTDKGWGYTFGSGTRLTVV.

This clone was seen once. The chain recombines TRBV14 with TRBJ1-1; weak D call: TRBD1 (5 bases). This CDR3 comprises 14 residues. V lost 4 bases and J 3 bases, leaving 12 bases between the germline ends. Germline CDR1 and CDR2: SGHDN and FVKESK. CDR3 in amino acids: CASSLGYRYTEAFF. The CDR3 DNA follows: TGTGCCAGCAGCCTAGGGTACAGGTACACTGAAGCTTTCTTT.

The chain links TRBV15 to TRBJ1-5; no reliable D call. V lost 8 bases to trimming and J lost 5 bases, with 4 bases between them. CDR1 and CDR2 (germline): LNHNV, YYDKDF (reference sequence). The CDR3 has 10 residues. The CDR3: CATPHQPQHF. The CDR3 nucleotides read TGTGCCACCCCTCATCAGCCCCAGCATTTT. Complete variable domain (other parts from reference TRBV15 and TRBJ1-5): DAMVIQNPRYQVTQFGKPVTLSCSQTLNHNVMYWYQQKSSQAPKLLFHYYDKDFNNEADTPDNFQSRRPNTSFCFLDIRSPGLGDTAMYLCATPHQPQHFGDGTRLSIL.

This chain uses TRBV6-5 with TRBJ2-3; D gene ambiguous. Trimming removed 0 bases at V and 7 bases at J, with 8 bases between. The CDR3 covers 13 residues. The V gene's germline CDR1 is MNHEY and CDR2 SVGAGI. The CDR3 coding sequence is TGTGCCAGCAGTTACTCTCGACACCATACGCAGTATTTT. This codes for CASSYSRHHTQYF.

The chain uses TRBV30 and TRBJ2-4; 7 nucleotides line up with TRBD1. This CDR3 spans 14 amino acids. From germline, CDR1 is GTSNPN and CDR2 SVGIG (reference sequence). With 2 bases clipped from V and 2 bases from J, the junction kept 3 bases outside the gene matches. The CDR3 protein is CAWSTTGSKNIQYF. The DNA for the CDR3 is TGTGCCTGGAGTACGACAGGGTCCAAAAACATTCAGTACTTC.

The chain carries TRBV14 and TRBJ2-4; D tentatively fits TRBD1 or TRBD2 (5 bases each). This CDR3 contains 14 residues. Germline CDR1 and CDR2: SGHDN and FVKESK. The V and J ends lost 4 bases and 5 bases respectively, with 12 bases between them. CDR3 in amino acids: CASSRDPVENIQYF. In DNA, the CDR3 is TGTGCCAGCAGCCGGGACCCCGTGGAAAACATTCAGTACTTC.

The chain combines TRBV30 with TRBJ1-2; no reliable D call. Trimming shortened V by 5 bases and J by 6 bases, and 10 bases separated the two germline ends. The CDR3 extends over 11 amino acids. The germline V gene encodes CDR1 GTSNPN and CDR2 SVGIG (reference sequence). The CDR3 reads CAWEPGDGYTF. The CDR3 DNA sequence: TGTGCCTGGGAACCTGGCGATGGCTACACCTTC.

The chain couples TRBV27 to TRBJ1-2; D gene unclear. The V end was cut by 7 bases, the J end by 2 bases, with 11 bases between. The CDR3 consists of 13 residues. Germline values: CDR1 MNHEY, CDR2 SMNVEV (reference sequence). The DNA of the CDR3 is TGTGCCAGCAAAGACGGAGTCAACTATGGCTACACCTTC. Its protein is CASKDGVNYGYTF.